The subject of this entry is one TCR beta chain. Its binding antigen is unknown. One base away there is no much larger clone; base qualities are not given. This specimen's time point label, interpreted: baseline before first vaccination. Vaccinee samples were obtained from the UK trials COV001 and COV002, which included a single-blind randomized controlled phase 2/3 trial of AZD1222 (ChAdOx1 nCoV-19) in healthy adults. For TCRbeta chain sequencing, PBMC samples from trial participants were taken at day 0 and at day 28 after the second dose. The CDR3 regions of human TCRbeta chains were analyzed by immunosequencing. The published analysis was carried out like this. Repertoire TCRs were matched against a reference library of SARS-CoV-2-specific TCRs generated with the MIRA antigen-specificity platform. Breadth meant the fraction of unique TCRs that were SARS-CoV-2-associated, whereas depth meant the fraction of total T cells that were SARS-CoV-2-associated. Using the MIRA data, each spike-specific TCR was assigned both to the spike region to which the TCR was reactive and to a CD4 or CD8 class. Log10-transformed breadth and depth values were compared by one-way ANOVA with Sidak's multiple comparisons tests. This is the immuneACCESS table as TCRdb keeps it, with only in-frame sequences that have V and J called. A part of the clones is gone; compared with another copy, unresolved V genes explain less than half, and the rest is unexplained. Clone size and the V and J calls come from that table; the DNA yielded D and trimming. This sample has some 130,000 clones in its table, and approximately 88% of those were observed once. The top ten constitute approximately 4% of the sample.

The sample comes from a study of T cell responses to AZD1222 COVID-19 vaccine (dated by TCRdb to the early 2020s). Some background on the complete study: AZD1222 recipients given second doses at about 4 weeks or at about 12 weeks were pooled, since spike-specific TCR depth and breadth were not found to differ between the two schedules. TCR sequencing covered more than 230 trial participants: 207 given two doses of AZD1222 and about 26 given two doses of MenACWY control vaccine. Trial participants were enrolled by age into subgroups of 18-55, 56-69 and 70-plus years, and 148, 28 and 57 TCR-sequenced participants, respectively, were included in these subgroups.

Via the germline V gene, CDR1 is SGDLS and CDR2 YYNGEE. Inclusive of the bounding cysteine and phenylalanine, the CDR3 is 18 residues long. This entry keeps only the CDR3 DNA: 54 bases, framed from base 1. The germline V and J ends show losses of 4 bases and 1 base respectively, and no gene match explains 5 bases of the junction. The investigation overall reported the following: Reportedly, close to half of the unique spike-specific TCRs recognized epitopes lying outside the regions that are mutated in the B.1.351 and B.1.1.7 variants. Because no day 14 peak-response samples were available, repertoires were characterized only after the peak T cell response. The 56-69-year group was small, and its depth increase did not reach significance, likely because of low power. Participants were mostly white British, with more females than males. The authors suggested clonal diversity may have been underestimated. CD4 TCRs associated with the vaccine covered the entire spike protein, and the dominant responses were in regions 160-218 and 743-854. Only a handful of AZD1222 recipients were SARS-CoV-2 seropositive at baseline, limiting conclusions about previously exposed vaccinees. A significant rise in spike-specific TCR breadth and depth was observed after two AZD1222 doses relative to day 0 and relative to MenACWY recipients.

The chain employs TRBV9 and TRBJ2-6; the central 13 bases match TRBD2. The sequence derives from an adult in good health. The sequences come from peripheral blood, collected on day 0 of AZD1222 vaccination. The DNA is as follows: TGTGCCAGCAGCTCAGGACTAGCGGGAGCTTCTGGGGCCAACGTCCTGACTTTC. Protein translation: CASSSGLAGASGANVLTF.